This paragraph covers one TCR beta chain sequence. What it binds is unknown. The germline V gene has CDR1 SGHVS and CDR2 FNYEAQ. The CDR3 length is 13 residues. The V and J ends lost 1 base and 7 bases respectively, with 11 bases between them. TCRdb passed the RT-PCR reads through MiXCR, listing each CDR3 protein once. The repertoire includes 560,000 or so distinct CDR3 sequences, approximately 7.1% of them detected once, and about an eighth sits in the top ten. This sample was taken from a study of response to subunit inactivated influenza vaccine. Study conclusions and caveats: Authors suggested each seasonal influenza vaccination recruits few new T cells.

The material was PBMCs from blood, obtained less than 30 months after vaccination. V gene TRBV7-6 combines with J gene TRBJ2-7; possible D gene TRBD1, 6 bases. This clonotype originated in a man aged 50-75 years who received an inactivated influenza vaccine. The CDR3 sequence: CASSLEQGSEQYF. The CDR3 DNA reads TGTGCCAGCAGCTTAGAACAGGGTAGTGAGCAGTACTTC.